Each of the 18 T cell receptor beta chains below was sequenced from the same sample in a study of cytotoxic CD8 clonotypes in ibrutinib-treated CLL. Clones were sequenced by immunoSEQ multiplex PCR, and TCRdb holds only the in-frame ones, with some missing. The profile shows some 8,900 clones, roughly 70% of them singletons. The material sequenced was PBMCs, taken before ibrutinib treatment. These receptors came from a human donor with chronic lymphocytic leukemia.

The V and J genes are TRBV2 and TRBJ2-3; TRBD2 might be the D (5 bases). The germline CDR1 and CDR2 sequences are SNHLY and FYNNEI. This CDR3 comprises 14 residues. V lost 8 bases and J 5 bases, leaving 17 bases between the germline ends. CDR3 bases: TGTGCCAGCCGATTCGCGCGGGTACAAGATACGCAGTATTTT. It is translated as CASRFARVQDTQYF.

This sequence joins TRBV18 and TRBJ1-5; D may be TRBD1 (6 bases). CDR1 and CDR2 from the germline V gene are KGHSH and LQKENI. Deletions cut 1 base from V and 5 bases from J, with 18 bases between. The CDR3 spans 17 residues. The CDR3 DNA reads TGTGCCAGCTCACCACGAATGAGGGGGACAATGGATCAGCCCCAGCATTTT. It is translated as CASSPRMRGTMDQPQHF.

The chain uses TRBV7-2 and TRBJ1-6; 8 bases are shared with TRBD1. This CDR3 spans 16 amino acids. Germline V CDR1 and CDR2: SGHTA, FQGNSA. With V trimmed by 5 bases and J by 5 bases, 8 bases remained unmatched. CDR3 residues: CASSIRTGKNNSPLHF. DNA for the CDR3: TGTGCCAGCAGCATAAGGACAGGGAAGAATAATTCACCCCTCCACTTT.

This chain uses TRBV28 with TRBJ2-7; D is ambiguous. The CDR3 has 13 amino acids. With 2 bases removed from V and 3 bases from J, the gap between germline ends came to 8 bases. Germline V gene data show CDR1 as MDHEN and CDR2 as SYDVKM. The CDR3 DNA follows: TGTGCCAGCAGTTTAGGCGGTCGCTACGAGCAGTACTTC. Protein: CASSLGGRYEQYF.

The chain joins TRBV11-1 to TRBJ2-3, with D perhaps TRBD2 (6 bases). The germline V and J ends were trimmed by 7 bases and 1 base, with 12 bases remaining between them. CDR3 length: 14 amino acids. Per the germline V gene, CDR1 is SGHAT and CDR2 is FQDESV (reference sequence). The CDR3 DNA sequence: TGTGCCAGCACCCGGGACTCCCGCACAGATACGCAGTATTTT. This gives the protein CASTRDSRTDTQYF.

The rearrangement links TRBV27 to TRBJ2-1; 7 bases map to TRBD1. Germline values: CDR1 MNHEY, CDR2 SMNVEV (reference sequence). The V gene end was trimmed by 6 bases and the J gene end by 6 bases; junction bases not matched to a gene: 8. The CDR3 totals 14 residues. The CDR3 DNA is TGTGCCAGCAGCCCCGGGACAGAGCTCAATGAGCAGTTCTTC. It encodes CASSPGTELNEQFF.

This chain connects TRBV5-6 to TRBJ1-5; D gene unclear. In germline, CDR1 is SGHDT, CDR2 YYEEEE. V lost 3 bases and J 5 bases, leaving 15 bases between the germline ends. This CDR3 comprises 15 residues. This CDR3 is CASSWAGSPDQPQHF. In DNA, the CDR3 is TGTGCCAGCAGCTGGGCGGGCAGCCCCGATCAGCCCCAGCATTTT.

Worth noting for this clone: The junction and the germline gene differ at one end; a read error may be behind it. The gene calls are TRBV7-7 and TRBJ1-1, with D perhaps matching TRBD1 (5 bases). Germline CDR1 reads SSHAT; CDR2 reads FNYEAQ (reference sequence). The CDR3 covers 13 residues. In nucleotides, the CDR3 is TGTGCTAGCAGCTTGACAGCGAACACTGAAGCTTTCTTT. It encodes CASSLTANTEAFF.

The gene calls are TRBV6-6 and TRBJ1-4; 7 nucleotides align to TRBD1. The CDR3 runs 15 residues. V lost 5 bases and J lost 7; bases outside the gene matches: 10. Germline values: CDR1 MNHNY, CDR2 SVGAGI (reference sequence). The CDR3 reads CASSTPGGEGEKLFF. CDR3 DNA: TGTGCCAGCAGTACCCCAGGGGGGGAAGGTGAAAAACTGTTTTTT.

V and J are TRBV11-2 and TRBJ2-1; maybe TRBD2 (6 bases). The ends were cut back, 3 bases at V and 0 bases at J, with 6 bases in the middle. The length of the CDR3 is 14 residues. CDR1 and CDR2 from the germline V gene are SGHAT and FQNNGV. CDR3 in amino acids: CASSFGSSYNEQFF. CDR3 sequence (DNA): TGTGCCAGCAGCTTCGGGAGCTCCTACAATGAGCAGTTCTTC. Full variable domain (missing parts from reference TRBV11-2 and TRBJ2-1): EAGVAQSPRYKIIEKRQSVAFWCNPISGHATLYWYQQILGQGPKLLIQFQNNGVVDDSQLPKDRFSAERLKGVDSTLKIQPAKLEDSAVYLCASSFGSSYNEQFFGPGTRLTVL.

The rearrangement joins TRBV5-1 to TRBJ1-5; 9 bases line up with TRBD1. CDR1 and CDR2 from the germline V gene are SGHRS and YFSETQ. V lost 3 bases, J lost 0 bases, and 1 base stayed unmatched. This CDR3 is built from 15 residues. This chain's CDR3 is CASSSTGGSNQPQHF. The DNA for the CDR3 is TGCGCCAGCAGCTCGACAGGGGGTAGCAATCAGCCCCAGCATTTT.

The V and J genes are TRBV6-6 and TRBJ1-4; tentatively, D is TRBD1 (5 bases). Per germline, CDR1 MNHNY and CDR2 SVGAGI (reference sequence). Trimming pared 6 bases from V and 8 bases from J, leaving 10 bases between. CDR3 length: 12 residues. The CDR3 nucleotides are TGTGCCAGCAGGGGGGGAGGGGAAAAACTGTTTTTT. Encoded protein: CASRGGGEKLFF.

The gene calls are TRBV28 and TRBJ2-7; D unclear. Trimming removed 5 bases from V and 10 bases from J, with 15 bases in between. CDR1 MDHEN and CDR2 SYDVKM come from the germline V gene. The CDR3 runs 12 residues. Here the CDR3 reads CASSKLGWAQYF. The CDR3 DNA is TGTGCCAGCAGTAAACTGGGGTGGGCCCAGTACTTC.

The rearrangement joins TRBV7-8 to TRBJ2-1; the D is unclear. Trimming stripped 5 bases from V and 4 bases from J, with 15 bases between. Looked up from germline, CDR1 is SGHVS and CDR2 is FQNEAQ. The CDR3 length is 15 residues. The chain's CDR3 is CASSTLSRLYNEQFF. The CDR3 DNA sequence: TGTGCCAGCAGCACCTTATCCAGGCTTTACAATGAGCAGTTCTTC.

The CDR3 is CASSPGLAGVPHEQFF. In nucleotides, the CDR3 is TGTGCCAGCAGCCCTGGACTAGCGGGAGTTCCCCATGAGCAGTTCTTC. This chain uses TRBV7-6 with TRBJ2-1, with 13 bases lining up with TRBD2. Germline lookup yields CDR1 SGHVS and CDR2 FNYEAQ. V dropped 5 bases and J dropped 8; count of bases not matched to a gene: 9. The CDR3 extends over 16 amino acids.

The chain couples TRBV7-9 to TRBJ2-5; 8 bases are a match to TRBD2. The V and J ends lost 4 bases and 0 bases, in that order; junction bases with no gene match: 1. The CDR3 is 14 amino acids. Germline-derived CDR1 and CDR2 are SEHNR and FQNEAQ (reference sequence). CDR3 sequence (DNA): TGTGCCAGCAGCTCGGGGGGGTACCAAGAGACCCAGTACTTC. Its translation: CASSSGGYQETQYF.

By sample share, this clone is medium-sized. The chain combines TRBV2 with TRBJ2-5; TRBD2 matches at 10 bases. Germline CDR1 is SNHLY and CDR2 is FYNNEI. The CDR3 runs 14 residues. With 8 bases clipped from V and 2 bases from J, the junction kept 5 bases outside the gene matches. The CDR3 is CASSGLAEQETQYF. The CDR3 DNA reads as TGTGCCAGCTCCGGACTAGCGGAACAAGAGACCCAGTACTTC.

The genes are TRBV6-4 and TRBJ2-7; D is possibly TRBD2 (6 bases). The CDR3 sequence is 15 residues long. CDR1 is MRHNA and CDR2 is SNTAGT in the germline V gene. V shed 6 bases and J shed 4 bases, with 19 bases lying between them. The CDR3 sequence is CASRRDSSGPYEQYF. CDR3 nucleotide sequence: TGTGCCAGCAGGCGGGACTCCTCCGGACCTTACGAGCAGTACTTC.